The clone carrying this TCR beta chain was counted only a few times. The data belong to a study of blood T cells in healthy people across ages. Alongside a J-beta primer mix, a sample-barcoded 5' primer served in a second PCR lasting 7 to 11 cycles. TCRdb re-derived calls from the 5' RACE reads in MiXCR, one entry per CDR3 protein. The data contain under 1,000,000 distinct CDR3 sequences, about half of them singletons. The germline V gene has CDR1 MNHEY and CDR2 SVGAGI. The CDR3 consists of 16 residues. The V end was cut by 4 bases, the J end by 4 bases, with 19 bases between. The sample consisted of blood. V usage is TRBV6-5 and J usage is TRBJ1-1; weak D call: TRBD1 (5 bases). This receptor was taken from a man at least 80 years old in good health. This chain's CDR3 is CASSSRTLERGTEAFF. In nucleotides, the CDR3 is TGTGCCAGCAGTTCCCGGACCCTGGAAAGGGGCACTGAAGCTTTCTTT.